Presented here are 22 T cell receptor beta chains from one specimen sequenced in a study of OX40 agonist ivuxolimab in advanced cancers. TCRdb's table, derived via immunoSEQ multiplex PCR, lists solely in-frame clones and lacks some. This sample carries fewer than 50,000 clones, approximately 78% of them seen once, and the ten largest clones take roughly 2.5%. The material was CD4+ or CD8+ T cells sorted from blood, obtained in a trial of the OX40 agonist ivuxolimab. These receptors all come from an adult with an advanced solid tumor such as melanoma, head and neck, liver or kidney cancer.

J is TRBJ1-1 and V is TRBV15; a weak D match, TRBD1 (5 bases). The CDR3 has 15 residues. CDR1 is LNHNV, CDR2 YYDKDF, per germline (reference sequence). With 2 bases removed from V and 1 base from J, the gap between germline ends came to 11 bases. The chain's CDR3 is CATSRTFTGNTEAFF. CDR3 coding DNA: TGTGCCACCAGCAGAACCTTTACAGGGAACACTGAAGCTTTCTTT.

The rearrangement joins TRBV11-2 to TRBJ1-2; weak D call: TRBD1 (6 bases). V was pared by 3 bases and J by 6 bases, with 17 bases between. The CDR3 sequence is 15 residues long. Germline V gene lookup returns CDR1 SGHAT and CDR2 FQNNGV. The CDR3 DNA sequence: TGTGCCAGCAGCTTGAGAAGACAGGCAGGGGATGGCTACACCTTC. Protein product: CASSLRRQAGDGYTF.

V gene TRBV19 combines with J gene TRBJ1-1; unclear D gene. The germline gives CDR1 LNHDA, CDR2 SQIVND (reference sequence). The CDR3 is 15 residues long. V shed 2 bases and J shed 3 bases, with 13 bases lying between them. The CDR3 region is CASSIFGKTHTEAFF. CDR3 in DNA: TGTGCCAGTAGTATATTCGGGAAAACCCACACTGAAGCTTTCTTT.

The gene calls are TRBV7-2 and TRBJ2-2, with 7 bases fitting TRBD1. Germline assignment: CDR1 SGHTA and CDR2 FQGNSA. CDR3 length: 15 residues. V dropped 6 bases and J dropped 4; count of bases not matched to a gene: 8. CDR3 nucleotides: TGTGCCAGCAGGGTGGGACAGCTACTCACCGGGGAGCTGTTTTTT. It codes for CASRVGQLLTGELFF. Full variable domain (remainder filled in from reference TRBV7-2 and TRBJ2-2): GAGVSQSPSNKVTEKGKDVELRCDPISGHTALYWYRQSLGQGLEFLIYFQGNSAPDKSGLPSDRFSAERTGGSVSTLTIQRTQQEDSAVYLCASRVGQLLTGELFFGEGSRLTVL.

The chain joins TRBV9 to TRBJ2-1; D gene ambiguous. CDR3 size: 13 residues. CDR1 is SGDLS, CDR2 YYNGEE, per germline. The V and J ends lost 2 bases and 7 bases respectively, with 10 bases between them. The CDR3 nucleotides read TGTGCCAGCAGCGTGAACGATGGGAATGAGCAGTTCTTC. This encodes CASSVNDGNEQFF.

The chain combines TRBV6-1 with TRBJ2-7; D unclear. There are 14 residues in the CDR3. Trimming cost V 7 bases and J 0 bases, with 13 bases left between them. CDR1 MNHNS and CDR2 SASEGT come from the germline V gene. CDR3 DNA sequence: TGTGCCAGCACTTGGACGGCAGACTCCTACGAGCAGTACTTC. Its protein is CASTWTADSYEQYF.

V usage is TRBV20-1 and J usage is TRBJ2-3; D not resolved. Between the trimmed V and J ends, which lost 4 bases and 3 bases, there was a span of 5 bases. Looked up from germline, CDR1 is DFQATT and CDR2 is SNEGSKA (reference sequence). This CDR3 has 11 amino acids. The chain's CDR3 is CSATGTDTQYF. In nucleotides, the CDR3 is TGCAGTGCTACCGGGACAGATACGCAGTATTTT.

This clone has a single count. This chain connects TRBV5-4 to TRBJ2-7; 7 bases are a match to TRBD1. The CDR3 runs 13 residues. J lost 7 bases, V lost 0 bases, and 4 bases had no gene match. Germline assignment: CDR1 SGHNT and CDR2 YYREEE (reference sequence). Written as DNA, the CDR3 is TGTGCCAGCAGCTTGGAGGGGGCGCGGGAGCAGTACTTC. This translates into CASSLEGAREQYF. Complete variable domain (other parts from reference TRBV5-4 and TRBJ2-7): ETGVTQSPTHLIKTRGQQVTLRCSSQSGHNTVSWYQQALGQGPQFIFQYYREEENGRGNFPPRFSGLQFPNYSSELNVNALELDDSALYLCASSLEGAREQYFGPGTRLTVT.

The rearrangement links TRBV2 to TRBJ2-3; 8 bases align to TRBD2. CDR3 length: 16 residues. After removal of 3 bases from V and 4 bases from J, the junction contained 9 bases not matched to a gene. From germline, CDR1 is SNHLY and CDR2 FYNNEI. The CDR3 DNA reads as TGTGCCAGCAGTGAGTCCCCCGGGAGGGGGGCAGATACGCAGTATTTT. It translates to CASSESPGRGADTQYF.

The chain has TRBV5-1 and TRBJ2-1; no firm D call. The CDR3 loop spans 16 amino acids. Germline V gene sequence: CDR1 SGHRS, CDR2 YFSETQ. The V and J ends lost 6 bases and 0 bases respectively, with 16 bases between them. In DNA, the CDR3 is TGCGCCAGCACCCGACTGGTGGTTAGCTCCTACAATGAGCAGTTCTTC. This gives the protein CASTRLVVSSYNEQFF.

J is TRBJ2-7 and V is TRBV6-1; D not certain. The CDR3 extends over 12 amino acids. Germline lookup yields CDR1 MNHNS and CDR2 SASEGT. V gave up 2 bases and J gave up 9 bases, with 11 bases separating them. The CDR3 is CASSENNMGQYV. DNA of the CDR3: TGTGCCAGCAGTGAAAACAATATGGGGCAGTACGTC.

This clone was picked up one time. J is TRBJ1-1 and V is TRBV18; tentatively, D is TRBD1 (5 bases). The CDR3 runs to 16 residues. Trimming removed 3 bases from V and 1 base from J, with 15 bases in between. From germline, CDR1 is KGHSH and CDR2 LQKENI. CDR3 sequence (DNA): TGTGCCAGCTCACCTTTGACAGACACCCCGAACACTGAAGCTTTCTTT. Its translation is CASSPLTDTPNTEAFF.

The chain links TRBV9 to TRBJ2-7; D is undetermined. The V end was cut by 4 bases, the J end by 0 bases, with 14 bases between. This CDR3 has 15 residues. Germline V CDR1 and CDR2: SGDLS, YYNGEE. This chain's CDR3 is CASSKDIIGSYEQYF. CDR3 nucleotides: TGTGCCAGCAGCAAAGACATTATCGGCTCCTACGAGCAGTACTTC. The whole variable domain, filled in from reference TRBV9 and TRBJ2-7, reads DSGVTQTPKHLITATGQRVTLRCSPRSGDLSVYWYQQSLDQGLQFLIQYYNGEERAKGNILERFSAQQFPDLHSELNLSSLELGDSALYFCASSKDIIGSYEQYFGPGTRLTVT.

CDR3 DNA: TGTGCCAGTAGTCCCCCGAGGGACAGGGGCCGGTTCTTC. This sequence encodes CASSPPRDRGRFF. The rearrangement uses TRBV19 and TRBJ2-1, with 10 bases identical to TRBD1. This CDR3 contains 13 residues. Germline V CDR1 and CDR2: LNHDA, SQIVND (reference sequence). J lost 15 bases, V lost 5 bases, and 10 bases had no gene match.

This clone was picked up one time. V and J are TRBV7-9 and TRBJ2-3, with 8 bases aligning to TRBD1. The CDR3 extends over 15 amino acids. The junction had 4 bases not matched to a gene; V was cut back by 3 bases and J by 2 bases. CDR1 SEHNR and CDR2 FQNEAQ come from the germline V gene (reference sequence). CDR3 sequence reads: CASSFGQGPTDTQYF. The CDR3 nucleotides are TGTGCCAGCAGCTTCGGACAGGGCCCCACAGATACGCAGTATTTT.

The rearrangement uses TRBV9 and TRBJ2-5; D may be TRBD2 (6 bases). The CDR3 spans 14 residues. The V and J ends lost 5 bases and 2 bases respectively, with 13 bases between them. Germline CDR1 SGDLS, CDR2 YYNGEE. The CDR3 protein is CASSKVAGQETQYF. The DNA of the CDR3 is TGTGCCAGCAGTAAAGTGGCGGGGCAAGAGACCCAGTACTTC. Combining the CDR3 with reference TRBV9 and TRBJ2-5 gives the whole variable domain DSGVTQTPKHLITATGQRVTLRCSPRSGDLSVYWYQQSLDQGLQFLIQYYNGEERAKGNILERFSAQQFPDLHSELNLSSLELGDSALYFCASSKVAGQETQYFGPGTRLLVL.

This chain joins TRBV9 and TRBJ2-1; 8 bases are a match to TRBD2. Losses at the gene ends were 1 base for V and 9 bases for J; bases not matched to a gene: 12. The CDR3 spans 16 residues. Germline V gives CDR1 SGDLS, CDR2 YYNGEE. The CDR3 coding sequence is TGTGCCAGCAGCGTATCAGGACTAGCAATTCGCGGTGAGCAGTTCTTC. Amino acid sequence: CASSVSGLAIRGEQFF.

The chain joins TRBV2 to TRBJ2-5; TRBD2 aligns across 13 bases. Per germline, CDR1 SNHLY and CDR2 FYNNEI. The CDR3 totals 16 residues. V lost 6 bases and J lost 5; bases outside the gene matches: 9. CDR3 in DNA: TGTGCCAGCAGCGGACTAGCGGGAGTTCAGGTTGAGACCCAGTACTTC. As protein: CASSGLAGVQVETQYF.

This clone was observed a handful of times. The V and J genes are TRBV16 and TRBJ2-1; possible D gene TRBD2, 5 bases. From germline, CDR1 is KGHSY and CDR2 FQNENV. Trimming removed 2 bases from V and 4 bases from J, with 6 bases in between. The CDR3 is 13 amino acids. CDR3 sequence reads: CASSQRTYNEQFF. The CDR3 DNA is TGTGCCAGCAGCCAAAGGACTTACAATGAGCAGTTCTTC.

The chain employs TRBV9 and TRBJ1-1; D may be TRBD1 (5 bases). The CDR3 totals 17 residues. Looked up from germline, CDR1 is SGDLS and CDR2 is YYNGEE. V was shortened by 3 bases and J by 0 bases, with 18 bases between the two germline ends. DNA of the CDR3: TGTGCCAGCAGCGCCTACAGGTCCCTCGACATGAACACTGAAGCTTTCTTT. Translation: CASSAYRSLDMNTEAFF. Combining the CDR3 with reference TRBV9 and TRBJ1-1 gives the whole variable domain DSGVTQTPKHLITATGQRVTLRCSPRSGDLSVYWYQQSLDQGLQFLIQYYNGEERAKGNILERFSAQQFPDLHSELNLSSLELGDSALYFCASSAYRSLDMNTEAFFGQGTRLTVV.

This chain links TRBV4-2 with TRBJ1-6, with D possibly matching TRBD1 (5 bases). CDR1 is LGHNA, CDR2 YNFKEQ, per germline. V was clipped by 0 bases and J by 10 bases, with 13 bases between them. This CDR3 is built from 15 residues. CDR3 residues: CASSQDGRGRSPLHF. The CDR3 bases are TGTGCCAGCAGCCAAGATGGAAGGGGCCGATCACCCCTCCACTTT.

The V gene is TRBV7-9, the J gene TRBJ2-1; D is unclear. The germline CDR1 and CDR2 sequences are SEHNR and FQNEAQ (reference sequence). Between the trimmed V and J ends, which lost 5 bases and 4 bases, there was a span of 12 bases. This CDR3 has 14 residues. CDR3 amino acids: CASSPGPIYNEQFF. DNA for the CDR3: TGTGCCAGCAGCCCCGGACCAATTTACAATGAGCAGTTCTTC. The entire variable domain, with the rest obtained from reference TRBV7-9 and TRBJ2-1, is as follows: DTGVSQNPRHKITKRGQNVTFRCDPISEHNRLYWYRQTLGQGPEFLTYFQNEAQLEKSRLLSDRFSAERPKGSFSTLEIQRTEQGDSAMYLCASSPGPIYNEQFFGPGTRLTVL.